This T cell receptor (beta chain) was retrieved from a study of Ad26.COV2.S vaccination and SARS-CoV-2 variants. The treatment denotes: 15 to 20 received Ad26.COV2.S at low or high dose, single or two shots; roughly five received placebo; per-sample allocation not given. On day 63 after the first injection, vaccine and placebo recipients gave samples. General study findings and limits: Compared with placebo recipients, vaccine recipients had higher spike-specific TCR breadth. CD8+ and CD4+ T cells specific for spike reportedly responded with substantial breadth after vaccination. Responses of T cells in total may have been underestimated by the TCR breadth and depth analyses.

V was clipped by 2 bases and J by 6 bases; unmatched bases: 2. This CDR3 spans 12 amino acids. Germline assignment: CDR1 GTSNPN and CDR2 SVGIG (reference sequence). Worth noting for this clone: Its antigen is still unknown.

Sequenced by immunoSEQ multiplex PCR; TCRdb stores in-frame clones only, minus some. The table has 380,000 or so clones, about four fifths seen once. The receptor was derived from a person between 18 and 65 years old who received the Ad26.COV2.S COVID-19 vaccine or a placebo. The V and J genes are TRBV30 and TRBJ2-7; TRBD1 aligns across 9 bases. Sample: peripheral blood, taken in a trial of Ad26.COV2.S vaccine versus placebo. Here the CDR3 DNA reads TGTGCCTGGAGTACAGGGGGCCGCGAGCAGTACTTC. Its translation: CAWSTGGREQYF.